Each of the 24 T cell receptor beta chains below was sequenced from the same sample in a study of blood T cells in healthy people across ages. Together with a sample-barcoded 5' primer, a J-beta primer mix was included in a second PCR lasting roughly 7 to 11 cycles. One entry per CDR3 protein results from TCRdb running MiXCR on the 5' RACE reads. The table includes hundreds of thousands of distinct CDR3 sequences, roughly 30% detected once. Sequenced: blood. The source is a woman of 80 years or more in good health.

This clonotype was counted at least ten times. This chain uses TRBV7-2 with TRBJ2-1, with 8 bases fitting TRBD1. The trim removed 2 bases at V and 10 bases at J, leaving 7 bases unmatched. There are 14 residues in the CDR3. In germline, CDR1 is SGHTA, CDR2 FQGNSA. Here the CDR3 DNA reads TGTGCCAGCAGCTTAACCCAGGGGGCCTTCGAGCAGTTCTTC. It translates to CASSLTQGAFEQFF.

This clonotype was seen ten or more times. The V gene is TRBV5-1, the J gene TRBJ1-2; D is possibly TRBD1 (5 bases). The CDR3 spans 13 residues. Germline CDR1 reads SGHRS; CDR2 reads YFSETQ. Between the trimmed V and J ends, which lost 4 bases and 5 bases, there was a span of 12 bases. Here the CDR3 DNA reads TGCGCCAGCAGCACGACAGAGGAATATGGCTACACCTTC. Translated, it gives CASSTTEEYGYTF.

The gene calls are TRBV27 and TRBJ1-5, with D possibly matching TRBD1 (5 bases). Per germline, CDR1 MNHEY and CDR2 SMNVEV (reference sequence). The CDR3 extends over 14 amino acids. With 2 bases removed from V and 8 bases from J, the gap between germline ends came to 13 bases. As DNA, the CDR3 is TGTGCCAGCAGTTTAAGCGGGGGAGGGAAGCCCCAGCATTTT. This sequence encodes CASSLSGGGKPQHF.

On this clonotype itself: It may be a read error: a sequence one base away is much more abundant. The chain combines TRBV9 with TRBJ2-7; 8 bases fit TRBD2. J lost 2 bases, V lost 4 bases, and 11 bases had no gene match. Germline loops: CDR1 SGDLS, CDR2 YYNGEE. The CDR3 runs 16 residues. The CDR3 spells CASSPGAGAFPYEQYF. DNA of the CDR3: TGTGCCAGCAGCCCAGGAGCGGGGGCTTTTCCCTACGAGCAGTACTTC.

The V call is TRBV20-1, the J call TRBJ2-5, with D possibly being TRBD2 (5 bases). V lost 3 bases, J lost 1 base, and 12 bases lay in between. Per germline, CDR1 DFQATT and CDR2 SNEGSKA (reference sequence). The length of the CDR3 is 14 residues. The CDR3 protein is CSASRRESQETQYF. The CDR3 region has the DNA TGCAGTGCTAGCCGACGGGAATCCCAAGAGACCCAGTACTTC.

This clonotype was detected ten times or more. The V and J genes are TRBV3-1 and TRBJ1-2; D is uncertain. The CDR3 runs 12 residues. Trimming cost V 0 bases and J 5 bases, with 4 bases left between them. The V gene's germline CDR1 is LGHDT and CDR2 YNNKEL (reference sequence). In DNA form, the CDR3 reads TGTGCCAGCAGCCAAGATAGTTATGGCTACACCTTC. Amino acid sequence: CASSQDSYGYTF.

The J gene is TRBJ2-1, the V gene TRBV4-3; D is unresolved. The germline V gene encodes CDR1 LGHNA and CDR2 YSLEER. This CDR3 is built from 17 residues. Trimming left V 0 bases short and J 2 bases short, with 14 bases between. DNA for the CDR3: TGCGCCAGCAGCCAAGATCTTATGGTTGCAGCCTACAATGAGCAGTTCTTC. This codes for CASSQDLMVAAYNEQFF.

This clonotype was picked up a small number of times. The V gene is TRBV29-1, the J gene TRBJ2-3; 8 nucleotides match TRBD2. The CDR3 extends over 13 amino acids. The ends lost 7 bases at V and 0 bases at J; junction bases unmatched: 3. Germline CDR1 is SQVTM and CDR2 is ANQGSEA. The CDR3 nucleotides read TGCAGCGCCCGGACTAGCAGCACAGATACGCAGTATTTT. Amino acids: CSARTSSTDTQYF.

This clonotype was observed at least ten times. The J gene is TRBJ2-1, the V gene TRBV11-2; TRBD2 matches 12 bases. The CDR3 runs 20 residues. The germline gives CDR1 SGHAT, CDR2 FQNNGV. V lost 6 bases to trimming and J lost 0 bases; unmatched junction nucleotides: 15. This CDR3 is CASRSGPSGGARSSYNEQFF. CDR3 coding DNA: TGTGCCAGCAGATCAGGTCCTAGCGGGGGGGCTCGGAGCTCCTACAATGAGCAGTTCTTC. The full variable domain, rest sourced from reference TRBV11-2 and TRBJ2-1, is EAGVAQSPRYKIIEKRQSVAFWCNPISGHATLYWYQQILGQGPKLLIQFQNNGVVDDSQLPKDRFSAERLKGVDSTLKIQPAKLEDSAVYLCASRSGPSGGARSSYNEQFFGPGTRLTVL.

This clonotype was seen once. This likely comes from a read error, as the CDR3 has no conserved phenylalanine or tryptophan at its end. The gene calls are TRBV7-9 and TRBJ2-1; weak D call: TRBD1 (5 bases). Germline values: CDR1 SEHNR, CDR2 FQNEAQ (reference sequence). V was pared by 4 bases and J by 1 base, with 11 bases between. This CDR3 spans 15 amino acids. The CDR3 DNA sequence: TGTGCCAGCAGCTCCTTGCAGGGTTCCTACAATGAGCAGTTCGTC. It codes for CASSSLQGSYNEQFV.

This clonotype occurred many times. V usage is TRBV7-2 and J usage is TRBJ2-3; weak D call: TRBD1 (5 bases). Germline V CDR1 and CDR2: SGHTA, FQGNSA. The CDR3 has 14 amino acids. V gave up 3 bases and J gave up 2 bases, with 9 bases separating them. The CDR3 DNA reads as TGTGCCAGCAGCTTTCGACAGCCCACAGATACGCAGTATTTT. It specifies CASSFRQPTDTQYF.

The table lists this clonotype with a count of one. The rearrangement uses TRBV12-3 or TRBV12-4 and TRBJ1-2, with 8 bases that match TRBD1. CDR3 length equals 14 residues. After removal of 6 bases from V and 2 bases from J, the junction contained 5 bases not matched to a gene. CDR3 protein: CASRTRTGNYGYTF. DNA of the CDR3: TGTGCCAGCAGAACCAGGACAGGGAACTATGGCTACACCTTC.

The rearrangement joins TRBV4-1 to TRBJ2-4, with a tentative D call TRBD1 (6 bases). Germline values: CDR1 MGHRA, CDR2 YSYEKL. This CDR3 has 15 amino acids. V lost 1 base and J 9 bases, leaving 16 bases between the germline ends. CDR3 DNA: TGCGCCAGCAGCCAAGTACAGGGAGCCATGGGCATTCAGTACTTC. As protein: CASSQVQGAMGIQYF.

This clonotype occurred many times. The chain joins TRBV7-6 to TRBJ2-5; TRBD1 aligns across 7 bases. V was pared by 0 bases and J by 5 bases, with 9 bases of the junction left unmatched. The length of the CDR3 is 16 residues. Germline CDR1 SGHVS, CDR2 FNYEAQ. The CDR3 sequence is CASSLAEGALRETQYF. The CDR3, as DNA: TGTGCCAGCAGCTTAGCCGAGGGGGCCCTTAGGGAGACCCAGTACTTC.

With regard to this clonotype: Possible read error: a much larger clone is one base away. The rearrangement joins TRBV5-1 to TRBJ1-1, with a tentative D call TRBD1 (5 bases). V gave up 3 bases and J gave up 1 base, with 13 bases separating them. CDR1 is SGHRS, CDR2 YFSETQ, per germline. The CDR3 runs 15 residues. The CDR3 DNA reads TGCGCCAGCAGCTGGGCGACAGCAACGAACACTGAAGCTTTCTTT. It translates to CASSWATATNTEAFF.

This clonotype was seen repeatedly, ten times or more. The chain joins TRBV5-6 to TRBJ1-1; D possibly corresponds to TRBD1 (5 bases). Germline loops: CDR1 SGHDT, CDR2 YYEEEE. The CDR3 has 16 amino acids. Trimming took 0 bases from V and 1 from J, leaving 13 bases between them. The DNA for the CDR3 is TGTGCCAGCAGCTTGGTTGCCAGGCAGGGGAACACTGAAGCTTTCTTT. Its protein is CASSLVARQGNTEAFF.

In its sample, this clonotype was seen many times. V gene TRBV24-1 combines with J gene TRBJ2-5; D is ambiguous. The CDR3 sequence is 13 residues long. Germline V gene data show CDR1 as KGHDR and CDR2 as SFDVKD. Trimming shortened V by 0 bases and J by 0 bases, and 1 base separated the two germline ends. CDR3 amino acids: CATSDLYQETQYF. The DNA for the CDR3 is TGTGCCACCAGTGATTTGTACCAAGAGACCCAGTACTTC.

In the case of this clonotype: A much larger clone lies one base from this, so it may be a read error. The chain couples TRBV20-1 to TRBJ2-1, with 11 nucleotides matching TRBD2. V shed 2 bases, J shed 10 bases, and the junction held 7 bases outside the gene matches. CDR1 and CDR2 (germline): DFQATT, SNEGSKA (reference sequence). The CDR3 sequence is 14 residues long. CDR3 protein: CSARRLAGIYEQFF. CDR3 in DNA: TGCAGTGCTAGAAGACTAGCGGGAATCTACGAGCAGTTCTTC.

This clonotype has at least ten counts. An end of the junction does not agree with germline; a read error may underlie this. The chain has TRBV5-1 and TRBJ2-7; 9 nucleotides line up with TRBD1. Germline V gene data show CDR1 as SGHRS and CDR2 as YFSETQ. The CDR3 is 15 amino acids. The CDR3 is CASSLGQGRSYGQYF. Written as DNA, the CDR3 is TGCGCCAGCAGCCTTGGACAGGGGAGATCCTACGGGCAGTACTTC.

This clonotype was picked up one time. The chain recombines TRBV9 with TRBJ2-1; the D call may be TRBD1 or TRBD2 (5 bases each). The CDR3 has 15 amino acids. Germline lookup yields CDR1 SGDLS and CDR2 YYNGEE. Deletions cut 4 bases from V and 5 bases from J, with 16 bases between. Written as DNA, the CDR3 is TGTGCCAGCAGCCAAGAGGGGTCCAGTCACAATGAGCAGTTCTTC. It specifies CASSQEGSSHNEQFF.

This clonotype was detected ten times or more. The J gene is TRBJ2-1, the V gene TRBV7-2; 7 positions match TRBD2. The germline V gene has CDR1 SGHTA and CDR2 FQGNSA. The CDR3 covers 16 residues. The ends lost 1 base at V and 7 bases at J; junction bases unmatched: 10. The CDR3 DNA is TGTGCCAGCAGCTTAGGGGGAGGGGTTCAAGTGAATGAGCAGTTCTTC. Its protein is CASSLGGGVQVNEQFF.

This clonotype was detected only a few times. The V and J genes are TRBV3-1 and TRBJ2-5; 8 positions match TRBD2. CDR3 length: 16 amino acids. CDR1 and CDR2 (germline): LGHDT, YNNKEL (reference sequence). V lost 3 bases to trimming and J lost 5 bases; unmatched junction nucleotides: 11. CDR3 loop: CASSQRGVGRGETQYF. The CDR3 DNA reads TGTGCCAGCAGCCAGCGGGGGGTAGGGCGTGGCGAGACCCAGTACTTC.

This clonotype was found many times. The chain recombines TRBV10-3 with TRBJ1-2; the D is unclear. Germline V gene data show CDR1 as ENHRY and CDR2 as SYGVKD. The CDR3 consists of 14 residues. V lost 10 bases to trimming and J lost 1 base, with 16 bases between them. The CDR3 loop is CATTPLDGNYGYTF. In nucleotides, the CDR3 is TGTGCCACCACGCCCCTGGACGGTAACTATGGCTACACCTTC.

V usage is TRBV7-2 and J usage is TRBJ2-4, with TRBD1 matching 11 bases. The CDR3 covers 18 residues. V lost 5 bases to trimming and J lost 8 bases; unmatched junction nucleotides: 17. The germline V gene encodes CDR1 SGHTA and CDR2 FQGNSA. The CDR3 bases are TGTGCCAGCAGCCAGACGAGGGACAGGGGGGGGATGACATACATTCAGTACTTC. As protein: CASSQTRDRGGMTYIQYF.